This paragraph reports one T cell receptor beta chain. The data stem from a study of blood T cell repertoires in COVID-19. The authors' processing: Scientists estimated how many nucleated cells there were by amplifying reference gene primers. Measured with immunoSEQ multiplex PCR; TCRdb has only the in-frame clones, and not every one. The V and J calls and clone size were taken over from that table, and D and trimming were inferred from the DNA. Here the sample spans nearly 45,000 clones, about 90% being singletons. Germline CDR1 MNHNS, CDR2 SASEGT. V gave up 2 bases and J gave up 5 bases, with 14 bases separating them. This CDR3 is built from 15 residues.

This rearrangement joins TRBV6-1 to TRBJ2-3, with D perhaps TRBD1 (5 bases). This sequence originates from a woman older than 75 in a cohort sampled during active or convalescent COVID-19. The specimen sequenced was peripheral blood. CDR3 bases: TGTGCCAGCAGTGAACAGGGTGGGGCACAAGATACGCAGTATTTT. It specifies CASSEQGGAQDTQYF.